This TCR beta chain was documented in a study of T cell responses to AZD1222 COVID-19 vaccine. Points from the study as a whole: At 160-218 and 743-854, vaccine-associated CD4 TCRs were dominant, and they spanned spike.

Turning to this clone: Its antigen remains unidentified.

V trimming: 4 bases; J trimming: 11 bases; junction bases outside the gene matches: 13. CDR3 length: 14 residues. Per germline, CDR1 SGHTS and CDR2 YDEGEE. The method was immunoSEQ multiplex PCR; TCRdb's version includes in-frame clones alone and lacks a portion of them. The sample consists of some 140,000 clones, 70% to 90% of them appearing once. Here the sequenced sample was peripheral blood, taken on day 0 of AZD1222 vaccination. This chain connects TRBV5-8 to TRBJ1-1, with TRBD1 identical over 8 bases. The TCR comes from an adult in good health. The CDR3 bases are TGTGCCAGCAGCCCAAGAGCAGGGGGCGTGGGGGCTTTCTTT. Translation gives CASSPRAGGVGAFF. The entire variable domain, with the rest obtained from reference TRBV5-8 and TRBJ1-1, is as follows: EAGVTQSPTHLIKTRGQQATLRCSPISGHTSVYWYQQALGLGLQFLLWYDEGEERNRGNFPPRFSGRQFPNYSSELNVNALELEDSALYLCASSPRAGGVGAFFGQGTRLTVV.